Each of the 8 T cell receptor beta chains below was sequenced from the same sample in a study of HIV-infected patients and healthy controls. Reverse transcription used around 500 ng RNA and constant-region primers for alpha and beta. Separate chain-specific third strand synthesis with multiplexing indices produced the alpha and beta libraries. TCRdb processed the 5' RACE reads anew with MiXCR; each CDR3 protein has one entry. The sample shows approximately 16,000 distinct CDR3 sequences, around 9.2% of them seen only once. All unsorted peripheral T cells were captured because whole blood was used without fractionation. Sequenced: blood. All receptors derive from an adult in good health.

In this sample, this clonotype turned up many times. The chain's CDR3 is CASSLRTGLDEQYV. The DNA for the CDR3 is TGTGCCAGCAGTTTAAGGACAGGGTTAGACGAGCAGTACGTC. V and J are TRBV27 and TRBJ2-7, with 8 bases that match TRBD1. Germline CDR1 and CDR2: MNHEY and SMNVEV (reference sequence). Losses at the gene ends were 2 bases for V and 5 bases for J; bases not matched to a gene: 5. CDR3 length: 14 amino acids.

This clonotype is categorized as medium-sized (0.01 to 0.1%). The gene calls are TRBV6-5 and TRBJ1-1; 9 nucleotides agree with TRBD1. The V gene's germline CDR1 is MNHEY and CDR2 SVGAGI. The CDR3 is 16 amino acids. Germline trimming cut 6 bases from V and 2 bases from J; bases unmatched to any gene: 10. As DNA, the CDR3 is TGTGCCAGCAGATTGGACAGGGGTCTTCCAAACACTGAAGCTTTCTTT. It specifies CASRLDRGLPNTEAFF.

This clonotype was recorded at least ten times. The chain combines TRBV4-1 with TRBJ2-5; D gene uncertain. The CDR3 is 14 residues long. Per the germline V gene, CDR1 is MGHRA and CDR2 is YSYEKL. The germline V and J ends were trimmed by 1 base and 1 base, with 7 bases remaining between them. CDR3 sequence (DNA): TGCGCCAGCAGCCAAGCTACCGTCCAAGAGACCCAGTACTTC. Its protein product is CASSQATVQETQYF.

This clonotype ranks as medium-sized. V usage is TRBV28 and J usage is TRBJ2-3, with D unresolved. Germline V lookup: CDR1 MDHEN, CDR2 SYDVKM. The CDR3 loop spans 11 amino acids. Trimming removed 2 bases at V and 7 bases at J, with 4 bases between. Here the CDR3 reads CASSLVNTQYF. CDR3 nucleotides: TGTGCCAGCAGTTTAGTCAATACGCAGTATTTT.

This clonotype is classed as medium-sized. V is TRBV20-1 and J is TRBJ1-2; 7 bases line up with TRBD1. Germline V gene data show CDR1 as DFQATT and CDR2 as SNEGSKA (reference sequence). Trimming removed 6 bases from V and 4 bases from J; junction bases left unmatched: 8. CDR3 length: 13 residues. Here the CDR3 reads CSAPTGQSYGYTF. The CDR3, as DNA: TGCAGTGCCCCGACGGGACAGAGCTATGGCTACACCTTC.

This clonotype was picked up many times. CDR3 amino acids: CASRPGGGEQYV. CDR3 nucleotide sequence: TGTGCCAGCAGACCCGGGGGAGGTGAGCAGTACGTC. This chain uses TRBV28 with TRBJ2-7, with D possibly being TRBD2 (6 bases). CDR3 size: 12 residues. Germline CDR1 MDHEN, CDR2 SYDVKM. V was trimmed by 6 bases and J by 7 bases, leaving 13 bases between them.

This clonotype was observed a handful of times. The chain uses TRBV9 and TRBJ2-7, with 9 bases aligning to TRBD1. The CDR3 spans 15 residues. The V gene's germline CDR1 is SGDLS and CDR2 YYNGEE. V gave up 4 bases and J gave up 6 bases; unmatched junction bases: 11. The chain's CDR3 is CASSPSDRGLSEQYF. The CDR3 bases are TGTGCCAGCAGCCCGAGCGACAGGGGGTTATCCGAGCAGTACTTC.

This clonotype was recorded many times. The V gene is TRBV30, the J gene TRBJ2-7; 7 bases map to TRBD2. The CDR3 has 16 residues. V lost 2 bases to trimming and J lost 2 bases; unmatched junction nucleotides: 12. Germline V gives CDR1 GTSNPN, CDR2 SVGIG (reference sequence). In DNA form, the CDR3 reads TGTGCCTGGAGTTCTGGTCGTCAGGGAGGGACCTACGAGCAGTACTTC. As protein: CAWSSGRQGGTYEQYF.